The following is a TCR beta chain sequence with its context. Antigen: not known. The identical CDR3 is also encoded by other nucleotide sequences in the sample. V dropped 6 bases and J dropped 0 bases, with 9 bases sitting between them. The germline gives CDR1 KGHSH, CDR2 LQKENI. The CDR3 extends over 14 amino acids. PCR primers comprised 60 Vbeta and 13 Jbeta primers. The protocol was immunoSEQ multiplex PCR, while the TCRdb copy is restricted to in-frame clones and leaves out a portion. The sample consists of under 250,000 clones, around four fifths of them appearing once. This entry is derived from a study of cytomegalovirus exposure and HLA in healthy donors. Findings of the study overall: Because they were indistinguishable, some V segments, including TRBV6-2 and TRBV6-3, were excluded. For TCR beta chains, V- and J-gene trimming was later linked to a missense DCLRE1C variant.

The V and J genes are TRBV18 and TRBJ2-1; D possibly matches TRBD1 or TRBD2 (5 bases each). This TCR came from a boy younger than 10 in good health and CMV-seronegative. Sequences were obtained from PBMCs. The CDR3 protein is CASSPGSSYNEQFF. The CDR3 DNA follows: TGTGCCAGCTCTCCAGGGAGCTCCTACAATGAGCAGTTCTTC.